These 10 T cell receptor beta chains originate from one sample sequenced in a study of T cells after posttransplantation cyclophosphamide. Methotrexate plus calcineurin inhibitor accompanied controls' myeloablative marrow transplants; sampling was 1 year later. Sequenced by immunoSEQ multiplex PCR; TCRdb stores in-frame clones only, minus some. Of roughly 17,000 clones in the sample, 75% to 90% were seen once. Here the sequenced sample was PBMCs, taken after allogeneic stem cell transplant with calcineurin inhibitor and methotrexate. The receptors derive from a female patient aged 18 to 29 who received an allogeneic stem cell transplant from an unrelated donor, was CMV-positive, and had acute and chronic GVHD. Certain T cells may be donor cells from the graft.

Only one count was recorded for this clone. The CDR3 region has the DNA TGTGCCAGCAGCATGGACAGGGAGGGTGTTAGGGAAAAACTGTTTTTT. Protein sequence: CASSMDREGVREKLFF. The rearrangement joins TRBV27 to TRBJ1-4; TRBD1 aligns across 8 bases. In germline, CDR1 is MNHEY, CDR2 SMNVEV (reference sequence). The CDR3 totals 16 residues. The V and J ends lost 6 bases and 8 bases, in that order; junction bases with no gene match: 14.

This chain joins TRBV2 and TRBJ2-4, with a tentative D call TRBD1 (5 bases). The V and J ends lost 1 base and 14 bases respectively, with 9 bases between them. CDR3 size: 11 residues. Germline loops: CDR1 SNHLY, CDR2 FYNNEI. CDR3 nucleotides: TGTGCCAGCAGTGAAGGGGGCCGGGAGTACTTC. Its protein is CASSEGGREYF.

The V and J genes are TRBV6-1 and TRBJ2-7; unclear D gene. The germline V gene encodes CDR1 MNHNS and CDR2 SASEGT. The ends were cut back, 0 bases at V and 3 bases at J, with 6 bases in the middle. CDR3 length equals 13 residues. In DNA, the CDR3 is TGTGCCAGCAGTGAAGCCAACAGCTACGAGCAGTACTTC. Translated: CASSEANSYEQYF.

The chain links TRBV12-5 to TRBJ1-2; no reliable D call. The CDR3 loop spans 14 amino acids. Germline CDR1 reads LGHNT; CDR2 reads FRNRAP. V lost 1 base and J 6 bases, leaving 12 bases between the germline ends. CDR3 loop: CASGLDAVINGYTF. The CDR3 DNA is TGTGCTAGTGGTTTGGACGCGGTAATAAATGGCTACACCTTC.

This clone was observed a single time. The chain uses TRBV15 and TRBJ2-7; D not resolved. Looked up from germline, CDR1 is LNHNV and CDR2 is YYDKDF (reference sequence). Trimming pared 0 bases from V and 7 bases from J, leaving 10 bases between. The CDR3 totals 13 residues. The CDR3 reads CATSREPAREQYF. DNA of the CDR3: TGTGCCACCAGCAGAGAGCCCGCGAGGGAGCAGTACTTC.

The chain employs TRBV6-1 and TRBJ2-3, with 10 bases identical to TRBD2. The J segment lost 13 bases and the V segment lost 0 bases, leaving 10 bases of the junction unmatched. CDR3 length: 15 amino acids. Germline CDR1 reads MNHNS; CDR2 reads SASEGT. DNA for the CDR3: TGTGCCAGCAGTGAAGCTCCGGGCCTAGCGGGAGTGGAGTATTTT. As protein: CASSEAPGLAGVEYF.

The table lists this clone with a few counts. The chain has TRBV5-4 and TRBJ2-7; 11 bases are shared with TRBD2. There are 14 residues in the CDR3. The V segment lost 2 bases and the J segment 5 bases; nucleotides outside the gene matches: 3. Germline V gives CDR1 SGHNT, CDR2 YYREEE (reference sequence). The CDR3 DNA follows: TGTGCCAGCAGCTTTAGCGGGAGGGCCAACGAGCAGTACTTC. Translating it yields CASSFSGRANEQYF.

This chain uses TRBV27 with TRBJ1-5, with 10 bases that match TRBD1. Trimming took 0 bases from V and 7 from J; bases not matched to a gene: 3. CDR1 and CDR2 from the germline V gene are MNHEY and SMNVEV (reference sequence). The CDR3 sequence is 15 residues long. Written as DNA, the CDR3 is TGTGCCAGCAGTTTATCGACAGGGGGCGCGCAGCCCCAGCATTTT. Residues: CASSLSTGGAQPQHF.

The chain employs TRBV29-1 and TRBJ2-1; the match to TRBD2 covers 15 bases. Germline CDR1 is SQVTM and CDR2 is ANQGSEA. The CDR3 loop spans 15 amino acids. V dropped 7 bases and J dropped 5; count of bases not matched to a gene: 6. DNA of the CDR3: TGCAGCGCCAGAGGACTAGCGGGAGGGAACAATGAGCAGTTCTTC. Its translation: CSARGLAGGNNEQFF.

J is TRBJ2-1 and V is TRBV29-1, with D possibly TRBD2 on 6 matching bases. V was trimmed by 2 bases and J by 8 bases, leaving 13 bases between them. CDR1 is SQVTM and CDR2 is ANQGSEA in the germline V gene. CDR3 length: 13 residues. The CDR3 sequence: CSVERLDVHEQFF. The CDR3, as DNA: TGCAGCGTTGAAAGACTAGACGTTCATGAGCAGTTCTTC.